Included here is one TCR beta chain sequence, with context. The count of this clone is one. What antigen it recognizes has not been identified. No per-base quality is available; no much larger clone lies one base away. Via the germline V gene, CDR1 is SGHTA and CDR2 FQGTGA. Trimmed from V: 2 bases; trimmed from J: 6 bases; junction bases lacking a gene match: 6. The CDR3, from cysteine to valine, totals 14 residues. Only the CDR3 portion is preserved as DNA: 42 bases, with reading frame beginning at the first base. This sample is part of a study of cytomegalovirus exposure and HLA in healthy donors (dated by TCRdb to 2016 to 2017). For the study in its entirety: In an earlier analysis of 587 of the donors, 250 to 300 Gb of sequence data and roughly 100 million unique TCR beta sequences from roughly 200 million T cells were reported. About 320 gigabases of sequencing data and tens of millions of unique TCR sequences were included in an early release covering around 600 HLA-typed donors. Of the roughly 390 genotyped donors, 65% to 90% were placed in the genetic ancestry cluster associated with self-reported Caucasian donors. The aim of the study was to test whether cataloging public T cell receptors could identify signatures of past pathogen exposure. The study used immunosequencing to profile the T cell repertoires of around 600 subjects and linked those repertoires to cytomegalovirus serostatus. In addition to the first cohort of hundreds of subjects, a separate validation cohort of approximately 130 different subjects was used. To predict cytomegalovirus infection status, the study brought together high-throughput TCR immunosequencing, statistical association of individual TCRs with disease status, and machine learning. A later analysis re-examined previously published TCR beta repertoires from around 670 donors and added high-resolution HLA genotyping to investigate patterns of TCR occurrence. The later analysis used no new phenotypic data to find candidate immune exposures, relying instead on TCR beta sequences and their occurrence across donors. In an earlier analysis of 587 of the donors, high-throughput TCR beta sequencing was used to judge whether each TCR beta V gene segment behaved as functional or pseudogenic. Alongside the repertoire data, information on donor age, sex, ethnicity and CMV serostatus was compiled. A later genetic analysis took genome-wide SNP genotypes for 398 of the 666 donors and used that subset as a discovery cohort. All discovery cohort repertoires had been generated using a single sequencing platform. HLA typing included class I and class II loci at four-digit resolution. Typing coverage differed by locus: A, B, C, DRB1 and DQB1 were typed in roughly 620-630 donors, DQA1 in about 550, DPA1 in roughly 590, and DPB1 in 400 to 490. Because of strong linkage in the cohort, 4 to 6 DR-DQ haplotypes were treated as single units for association and clustering. Among 300 to 500 genotyped donors of the cohort, an average of approximately 240,000 unique TCR beta nucleotide sequences was sequenced per donor, of which about 20% were non-productive.

The cohort consisted of hundreds of healthy bone marrow donors. Cohort members were all nominally healthy when sampled, although unrecorded immune exposures were likely present. The donor was CMV seronegative and was included in the group of about 350 seronegative cohort members. A peripheral blood sample was provided by each donor, and peripheral blood mononuclear cells were used for TCR beta sequencing. Genomic DNA was extracted from the blood cell samples with the Qiagen DNeasy Blood Extraction Kit. What the work shows at the level of the full study, not this receptor alone: In this cohort, only TCR beta chains were sequenced, and detectable features were limited by the absence of alpha or paired-chain data. In a later analysis, HLA-associated TCR beta chains showed more clonal expansion and lower generation probabilities than non-associated chains that were equally common. For the cohort, immune exposure information was limited to CMV serostatus. Compared with the approximately 600-donor mean, donors in an Asian-associated ancestry cluster had fewer N-insertions in productive TCRs, according to a later genetic analysis. Most CMV-associated TCR beta chains appeared to be HLA-restricted in a later analysis, and the HLA associations seemed to be driven largely by CMV exposure. A later analysis reported that several top co-occurrence clusters appeared linked to parvovirus B19, influenza, CMV and Epstein-Barr virus. The classifier was reported to diagnose cytomegalovirus status with high specificity and sensitivity in both the original and validation cohorts. When HLA alleles, especially DR and DQ, strongly co-occurred, attributing TCR associations to individual alleles was difficult. A further reported finding was that TCR beta sequences accurately predicted the HLA-A and HLA-B alleles for most subjects in the first cohort. Some IMGT-functional V segments, including TRBV6-2 and TRBV6-3, could not be distinguished by the 87-base-pair reads and were therefore excluded. An association between a missense DCLRE1C variant and V-gene and J-gene trimming of TCR beta chains was found in a later genetic analysis and replicated in an independent cohort. The presence/absence analyses assumed that sequencing depth was roughly uniform across donors, and that assumption may not be true. Because counts were too low, seventeen rarely observed V segments, including chromosome 9 orphons, were excluded from the earlier analysis of roughly 580 of the donors. A later analysis found that TCR association rates varied across HLA loci, with DRB1 alleles showing the most associated TCRs and HLA-C alleles the fewest. In the study, around 150 TCR beta chains were listed as associated with cytomegalovirus. In vitro tests confirmed that a few of the cytomegalovirus-associated TCR beta chains recognize cytomegalovirus antigens. The authors suggested that the approach could potentially be generalized to other disease states and immunological phenotypes. While some public TCRs were present in many individuals, most TCR sequences turned up only very rarely across donors. Because HLA typing was unavailable for some donors at each locus, only the typed subset was used in association tests. In an earlier analysis of under 600 of the donors, most TCR beta V segments were observed in productive rearrangements about 87% or about 30% of the time, broadly matching IMGT annotations. At a false discovery rate of 0.05, a later analysis linked under 20,000 TCR beta sequences to specific HLA alleles. The sequencing pipeline was judged likely to have produced a cluster of highly shared sequence variants as a technical artifact. Correlated functional status among segregating V segments might reflect linkage disequilibrium, but an unknown experimental factor could not be ruled out.

The protocol used for the library was the immunoSEQ multiplex PCR assay. A mixture of 60 forward primers for TCR Vbeta segments and 13 reverse primers for TCR Jbeta segments was used in the multiplex PCR. The CDR3 region of rearranged TCR beta genes was amplified from genomic DNA by a multiplex PCR assay. Amplified TCR beta libraries were sequenced as 87-base-pair reads on the Illumina HiSeq System. The study's own analysis went as follows. A later analysis counted tens of millions of unique TCR beta chains across the 550 to 750 repertoires, and some 12 million of these chains were shared by at least two donors. Raw reads were error-corrected and collapsed into unique sequences with a nearest-neighbor algorithm that merged closely related sequences to remove PCR and sequencing errors. To assign V, D and J gene segments, CDR3 sequences were aligned to IMGT reference sequences. For a sequence to be retained, at least a six-nucleotide match to both a V gene segment and a J gene segment was required. A rearrangement counted as productive if the CDR3 had no stop codons and remained in frame with V and J, and every other rearrangement counted as non-productive. Following IMGT convention, CDR3 was defined as the stretch from the second conserved V-encoded cysteine to the conserved J-encoded phenylalanine. The earlier analysis of about 560 of the donors excluded any sequence lacking an unambiguous match to a single V gene segment. In an earlier analysis of about 590 of the donors, a V segment was called functional when productive rearrangements were above 56.7%, and segregating when the standard deviation between donors exceeded 5%. A statistical classification framework was built to diagnose cytomegalovirus status from the catalog of TCR beta chain sequences. A later analysis assigned V and J genes by comparing TCR nucleotide sequences with IMGT/GENE-DB human TR gene sequences. Using the TCRdist pipeline, a later analysis assigned CDR3 sequences along with most-parsimonious VDJ recombination scenarios. In a later analysis, every TCR beta chain was defined by the combination of its CDR3 amino acid sequence and its V-gene family, and reads without a unique V-gene family were dropped. In a later analysis, 450 to 600 highly shared, low-generation-probability nucleotide sequences were removed to address suspected cross-contamination and a sequencing artifact. In a later analysis, a clonal expansion index was calculated for each public chain from normalized within-repertoire ranks of inferred template counts. A later analysis computed generation probabilities with a VDJ recombination model fitted to out-of-frame rearrangements, and checked the results against IGoR. Hypergeometric tests were used in a later analysis to score TCR-TCR, TCR-HLA and TCR-CMV co-occurrence, with a repertoire-size bias correction applied to the TCR pairs. A later analysis estimated false discovery rates by permuting HLA or CMV assignments 20 times. In a later analysis, co-occurring TCRs were grouped using DBSCAN, and TCRdist sequence similarity was added for clustering within HLA-allele-positive subsets. For co-occurrence clustering, repertoires with fewer than 30,000 or more than 120,000 public chains were excluded, along with roughly 5 repertoires with anomalous nucleotide sharing. TCRdb stores this immuneACCESS table with in-frame sequences only. Part of the clones is absent; in the studies checked, under half of the shortfall reflects unresolved V genes, and no reason is known for the rest. The V and J calls and the clone size are those of that table, but D and trimming were determined from the DNA. For this sample the table gives roughly 69,000 clones, of which approximately 80% were detected only once. The ten largest make up over 2.5% of the sample.

The rearrangement combines TRBV7-3 with TRBJ2-7; TRBD2 matches 8 bases in the middle. This receptor was obtained from a man aged 18 to 30 in good health and CMV-seronegative. Sample: PBMCs. The DNA sequence reads TGTGCCAGCAGCTTATTCAGCGGGGGTCTCGAGCAGTACGTC. Translated, this gives CASSLFSGGLEQYV.